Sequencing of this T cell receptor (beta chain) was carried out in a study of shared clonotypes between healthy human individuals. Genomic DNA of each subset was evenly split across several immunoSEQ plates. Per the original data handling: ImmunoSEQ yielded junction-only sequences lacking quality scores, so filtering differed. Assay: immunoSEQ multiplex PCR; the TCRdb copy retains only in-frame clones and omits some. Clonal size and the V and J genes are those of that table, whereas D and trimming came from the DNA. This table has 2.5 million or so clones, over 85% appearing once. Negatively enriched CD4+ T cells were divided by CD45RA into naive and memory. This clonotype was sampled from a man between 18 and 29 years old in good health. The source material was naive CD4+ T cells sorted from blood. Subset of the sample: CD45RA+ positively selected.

The CDR3 DNA sequence: TGCGCCAGCAGCCAAGGCCCGGGAACCTACGAGCAGTACTTC. Protein product: CASSQGPGTYEQYF. J is TRBJ2-5 and V is TRBV4-3, with D possibly being TRBD2 (5 bases). The J call could be wrong; TRBJ2-7 is a better fit for the DNA end. This CDR3 comprises 14 residues. Germline assignment: CDR1 LGHNA and CDR2 YSLEER.